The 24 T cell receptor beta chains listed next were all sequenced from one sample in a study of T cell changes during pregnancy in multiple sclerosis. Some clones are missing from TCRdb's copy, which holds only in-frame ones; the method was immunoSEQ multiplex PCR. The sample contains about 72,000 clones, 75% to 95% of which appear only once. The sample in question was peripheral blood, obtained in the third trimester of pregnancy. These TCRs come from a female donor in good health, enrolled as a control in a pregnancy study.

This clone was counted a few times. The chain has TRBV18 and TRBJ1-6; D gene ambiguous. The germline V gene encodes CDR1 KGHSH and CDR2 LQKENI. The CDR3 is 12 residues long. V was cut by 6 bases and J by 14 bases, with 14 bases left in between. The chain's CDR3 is CASSSSSETLHF. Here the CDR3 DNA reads TGTGCCAGCTCTTCGAGTAGTGAGACCCTCCACTTT.

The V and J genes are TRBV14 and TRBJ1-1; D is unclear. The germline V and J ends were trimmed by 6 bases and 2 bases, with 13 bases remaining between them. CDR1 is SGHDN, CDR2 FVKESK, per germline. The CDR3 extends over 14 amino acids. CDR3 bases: TGTGCCAGCAGGCGAGGGCGGCCAAACACTGAAGCTTTCTTT. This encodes CASRRGRPNTEAFF.

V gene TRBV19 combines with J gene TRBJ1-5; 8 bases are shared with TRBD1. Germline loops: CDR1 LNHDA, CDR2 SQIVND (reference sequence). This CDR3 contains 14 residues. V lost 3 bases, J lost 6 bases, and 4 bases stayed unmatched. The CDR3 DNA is TGTGCCAGTAGTATTGGACAGGGCGGTCAGCCCCAGCATTTT. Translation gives CASSIGQGGQPQHF.

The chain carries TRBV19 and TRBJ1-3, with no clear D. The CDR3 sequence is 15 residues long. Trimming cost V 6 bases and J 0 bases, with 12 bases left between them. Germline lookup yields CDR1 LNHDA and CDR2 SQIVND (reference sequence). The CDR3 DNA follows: TGTGCCAGTAGCCGAGATAGAACCTCTGGAAACACCATATATTTT. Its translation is CASSRDRTSGNTIYF.

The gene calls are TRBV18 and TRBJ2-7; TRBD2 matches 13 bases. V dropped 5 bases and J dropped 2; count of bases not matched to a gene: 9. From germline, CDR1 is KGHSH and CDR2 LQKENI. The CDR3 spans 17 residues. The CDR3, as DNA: TGTGCCAGCTCAACGGGGTTAACTAGCGGGGGGGCCTACGAGCAGTACTTC. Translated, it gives CASSTGLTSGGAYEQYF.

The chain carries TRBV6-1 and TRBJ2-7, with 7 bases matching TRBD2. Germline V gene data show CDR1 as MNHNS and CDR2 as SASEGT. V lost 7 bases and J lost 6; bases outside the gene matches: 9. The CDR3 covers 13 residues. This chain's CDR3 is CASTGLVTVEQYF. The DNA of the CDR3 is TGTGCCAGCACCGGACTAGTAACGGTCGAGCAGTACTTC.

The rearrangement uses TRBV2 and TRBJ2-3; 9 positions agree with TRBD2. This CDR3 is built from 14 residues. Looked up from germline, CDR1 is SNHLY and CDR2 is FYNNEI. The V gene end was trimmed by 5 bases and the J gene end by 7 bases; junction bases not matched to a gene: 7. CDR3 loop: CASSPSGAGNTQYF. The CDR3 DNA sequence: TGTGCCAGCAGTCCTAGCGGGGCAGGGAATACGCAGTATTTT.

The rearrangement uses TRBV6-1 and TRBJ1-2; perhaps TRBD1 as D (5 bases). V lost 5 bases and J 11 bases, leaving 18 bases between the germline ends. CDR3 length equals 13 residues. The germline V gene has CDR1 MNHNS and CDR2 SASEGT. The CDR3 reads CASSYGGDRGYTF. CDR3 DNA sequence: TGTGCCAGCAGTTATGGGGGGGACCGGGGGTACACCTTC.

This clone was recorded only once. CDR3 sequence (DNA): TGTGCCAGCAGCCGAGGACTGTGGAACACTGAAGCTTTCTTT. It translates to CASSRGLWNTEAFF. This chain connects TRBV7-2 to TRBJ1-1; D unclear. With 5 bases removed from V and 1 base from J, the gap between germline ends came to 11 bases. CDR1 is SGHTA, CDR2 FQGNSA, per germline. This CDR3 is 14 amino acids long.

The CDR3 sequence: CASSPRGDTADTQYF. The CDR3 DNA is TGTGCCAGCAGCCCTCGGGGGGATACGGCAGATACGCAGTATTTT. The rearrangement joins TRBV7-9 to TRBJ2-3, with 7 bases matching TRBD2. The CDR3 contains 15 residues. With 5 bases clipped from V and 4 bases from J, the junction kept 9 bases outside the gene matches. The germline CDR1 and CDR2 sequences are SEHNR and FQNEAQ (reference sequence). The full variable domain, its missing parts supplied by reference TRBV7-9 and TRBJ2-3, is DTGVSQNPRHKITKRGQNVTFRCDPISEHNRLYWYRQTLGQGPEFLTYFQNEAQLEKSRLLSDRFSAERPKGSFSTLEIQRTEQGDSAMYLCASSPRGDTADTQYFGPGTRLTVL.

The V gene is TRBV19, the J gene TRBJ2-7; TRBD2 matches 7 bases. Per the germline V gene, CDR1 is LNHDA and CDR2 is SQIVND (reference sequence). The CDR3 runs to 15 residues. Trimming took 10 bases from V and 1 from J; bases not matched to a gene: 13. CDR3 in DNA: TGTGCCACCAGCTGGGGCGGGAGTGCTTCCTACGAGCAGTACTTC. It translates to CATSWGGSASYEQYF.

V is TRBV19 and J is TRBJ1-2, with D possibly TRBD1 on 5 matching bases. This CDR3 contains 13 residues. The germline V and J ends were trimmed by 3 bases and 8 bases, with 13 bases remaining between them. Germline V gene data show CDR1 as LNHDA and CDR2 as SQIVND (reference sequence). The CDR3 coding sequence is TGTGCCAGTAGTATTCCGCGGGGGGACGGCTACACCTTC. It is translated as CASSIPRGDGYTF.

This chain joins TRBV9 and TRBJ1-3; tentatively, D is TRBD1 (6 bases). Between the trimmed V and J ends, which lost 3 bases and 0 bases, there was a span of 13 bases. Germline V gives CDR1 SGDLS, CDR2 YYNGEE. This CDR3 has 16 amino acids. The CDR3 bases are TGTGCCAGCAGCGACACAGGGCACCGCTCTGGAAACACCATATATTTT. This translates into CASSDTGHRSGNTIYF.

The CDR3 region has the DNA TGTGCCAGCAGCCCCAGGGTAGCGGGAGTAGATACGCAGTATTTT. Its translation: CASSPRVAGVDTQYF. This chain joins TRBV11-2 and TRBJ2-3; 9 positions match TRBD2. V lost 5 bases to trimming and J lost 5 bases; unmatched junction nucleotides: 8. CDR3 size: 15 residues. Germline CDR1 SGHAT, CDR2 FQNNGV.

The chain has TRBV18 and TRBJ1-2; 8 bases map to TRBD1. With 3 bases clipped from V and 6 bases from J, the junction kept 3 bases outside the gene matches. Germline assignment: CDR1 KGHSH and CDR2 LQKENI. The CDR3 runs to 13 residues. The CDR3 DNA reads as TGTGCCAGCTCACCGGACAGGGATGATGGCTACACCTTC. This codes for CASSPDRDDGYTF.

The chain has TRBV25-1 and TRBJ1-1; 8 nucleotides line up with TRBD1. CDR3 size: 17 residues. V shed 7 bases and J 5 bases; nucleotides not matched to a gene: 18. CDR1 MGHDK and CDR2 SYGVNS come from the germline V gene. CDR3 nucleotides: TGTGCCAGCACCCTAGGCGGGCAGGGGGCCGGGTGGACTGAAGCTTTCTTT. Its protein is CASTLGGQGAGWTEAFF. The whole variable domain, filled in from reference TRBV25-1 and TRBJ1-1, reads EADIYQTPRYLVIGTGKKITLECSQTMGHDKMYWYQQDPGMELHLIHYSYGVNSTEKGDLSSESTVSRIRTEHFPLTLESARPSHTSQYLCASTLGGQGAGWTEAFFGQGTRLTVV.

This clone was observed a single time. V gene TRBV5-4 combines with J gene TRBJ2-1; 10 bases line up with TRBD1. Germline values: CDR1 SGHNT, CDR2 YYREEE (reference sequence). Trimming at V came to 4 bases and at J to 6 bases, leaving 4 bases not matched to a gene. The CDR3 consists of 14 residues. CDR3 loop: CASSGDRGGNEQFF. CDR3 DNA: TGTGCCAGCAGCGGGGACAGGGGAGGCAATGAGCAGTTCTTC.

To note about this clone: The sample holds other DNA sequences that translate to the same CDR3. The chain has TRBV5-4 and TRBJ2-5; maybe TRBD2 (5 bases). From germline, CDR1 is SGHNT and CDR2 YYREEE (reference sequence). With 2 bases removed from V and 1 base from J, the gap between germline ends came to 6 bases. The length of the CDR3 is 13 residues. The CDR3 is CASSLRGQETQYF. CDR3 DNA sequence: TGTGCCAGCAGCTTACGGGGCCAAGAGACCCAGTACTTC.

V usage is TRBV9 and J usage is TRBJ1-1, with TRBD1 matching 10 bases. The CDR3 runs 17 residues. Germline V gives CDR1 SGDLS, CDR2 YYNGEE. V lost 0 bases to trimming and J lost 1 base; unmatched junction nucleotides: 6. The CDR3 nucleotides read TGTGCCAGCAGCGTAGTCGGGACAGGGGCATCGAACACTGAAGCTTTCTTT. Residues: CASSVVGTGASNTEAFF.

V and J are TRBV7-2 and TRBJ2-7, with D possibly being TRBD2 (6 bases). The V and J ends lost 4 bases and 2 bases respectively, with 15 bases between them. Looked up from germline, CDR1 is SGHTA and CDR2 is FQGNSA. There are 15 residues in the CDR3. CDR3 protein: CASSSRRESTYEQYF. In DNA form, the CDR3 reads TGTGCCAGCAGCTCGCGGAGGGAGAGTACCTACGAGCAGTACTTC.

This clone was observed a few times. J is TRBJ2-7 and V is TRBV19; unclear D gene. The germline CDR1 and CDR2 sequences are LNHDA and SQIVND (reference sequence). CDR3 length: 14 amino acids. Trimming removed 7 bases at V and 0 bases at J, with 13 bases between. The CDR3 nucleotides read TGTGCCAGTAAGGCGGCAGTAAGCTCCTACGAGCAGTACTTC. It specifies CASKAAVSSYEQYF.

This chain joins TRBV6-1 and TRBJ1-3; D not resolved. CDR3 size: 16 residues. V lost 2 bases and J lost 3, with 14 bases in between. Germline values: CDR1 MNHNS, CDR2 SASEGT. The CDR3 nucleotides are TGTGCCAGCAGTGAAATGCTTTCGGGGTTTGGAAACACCATATATTTT. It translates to CASSEMLSGFGNTIYF.

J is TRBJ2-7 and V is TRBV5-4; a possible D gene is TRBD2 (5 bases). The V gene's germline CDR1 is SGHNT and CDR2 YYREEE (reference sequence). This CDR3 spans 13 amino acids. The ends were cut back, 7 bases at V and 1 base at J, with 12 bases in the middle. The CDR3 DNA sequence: TGTGCCAGCCGGTCGGGGTCTTCCTACGAGCAGTACTTC. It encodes CASRSGSSYEQYF.

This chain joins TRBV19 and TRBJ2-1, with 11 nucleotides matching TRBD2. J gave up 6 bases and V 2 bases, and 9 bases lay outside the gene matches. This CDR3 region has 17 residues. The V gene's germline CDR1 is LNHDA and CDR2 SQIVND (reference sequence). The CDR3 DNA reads TGTGCCAGTAGTATACCTCCTCGGACTAGCGGGCGCAATGAGCAGTTCTTC. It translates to CASSIPPRTSGRNEQFF.